This is a list of T cell receptor beta chains from one sample in a study of blood T cell repertoires in COVID-19. Libraries were prepared by immunoSEQ multiplex PCR; TCRdb keeps only in-frame clonotypes and omits some of them. Of about 120,000 clones listed, 69% are singletons. The material sequenced was peripheral blood. Source of these receptors: a woman between 70 and 85 years old with acute or convalescent COVID-19. CDR3s include the opening cysteine and the closing phenylalanine or tryptophan. D genes are given only for firm matches. Where a row states a size, it is once, few, many or the class of an expanded clone; other rows omit it.

>-|TRBJ2-7|TRBV12-3/TRBV12-4|TRBD1
TGTGCCAGCAGTCCACGAGACAGGGACGAGCAGTACTTC
CASSPRDRDEQYF
>-|TRBJ1-4|TRBV19|-
TGTGCCAGCTCCGCGGGACGGCCCACTAATGAAAAACTGTTTTTT
CASSAGRPTNEKLFF
>-|TRBJ2-1|TRBV18|TRBD2
TGTGCCAGCTCACGGACTAGCGTCGGTGAGCAGTTCTTC
CASSRTSVGEQFF
>-|TRBJ2-1|TRBV6-1|TRBD1
TGTGCCAGCAGTGAAATTTCGGGACAGGGGAACGATGAGCAGTTCTTC
CASSEISGQGNDEQFF
>-|TRBJ2-2|TRBV30|-
TGTGCCTGGGCCAGGGGTCCCGGGGAGCTGTTTTTT
CAWARGPGELFF
>-|TRBJ1-6|TRBV5-4|-
TGTGCCAGCAGCTTTGGACAAAGATCACCCCTCCACTTT
CASSFGQRSPLHF
>-|TRBJ1-2|TRBV7-2|-
TGTGCCAGCAGCTTGGAGGGGAGGCTCTATGGCTACACCTTC
CASSLEGRLYGYTF
>-|TRBJ2-1|TRBV6-5|-
TGTGCCAGCAACCGGGAGAGTGTTAGCTACAATGAGCAGTTCTTC
CASNRESVSYNEQFF
>-|TRBJ2-3|TRBV2|TRBD1
TGTGCCAGCAGAACGGACAGGGCTGGAGCCGATACGCAGTATTTT
CASRTDRAGADTQYF
>-|TRBJ1-1|TRBV7-9|TRBD1
TGTGCCAGCAGACCCGGGACAGGGGACACTGAAGCTTTCTTT
CASRPGTGDTEAFF
>-|TRBJ1-1|TRBV3-1/TRBV3-2|-
TGTGCCAGCAGCTTTGAGGGAAGCGCGAACACTGAAGCTTTCTTT
CASSFEGSANTEAFF
>-|TRBJ1-2|TRBV5-1|TRBD1
TGCGCCAGCAGTTCGACAGGGGGAGACTATGGCTACACCTTC
CASSSTGGDYGYTF
>-|TRBJ1-2|TRBV10-3|-
TGTGCCATCAGTTCTGCACAGGACTATGGCTACACCTTC
CAISSAQDYGYTF
>-|TRBJ1-5|TRBV10-3|-
TGTGCCATCAGTGTCGCGCGCAGCAATCAGCCCCAGCATTTT
CAISVARSNQPQHF
>many|TRBJ2-1|TRBV28|TRBD2
TGTGCCAGCAGTCAGGCCGGACTAGCGGCCAACAATGAGCAGTTCTTC
CASSQAGLAANNEQFF
>once|TRBJ2-2|TRBV6-5|TRBD1
TGTGCCAGCAGTTACTCGTGGACAGGAGGCGGGGAGCTGTTTTTT
CASSYSWTGGGELFF
>-|TRBJ2-2|TRBV5-1|-
TGCGCCAGCAGCTTGTTCCCAGGGAAAACTACTAACACCGGGGAGCTGTTTTTT
CASSLFPGKTTNTGELFF
>-|TRBJ2-7|TRBV2|-
TGTGCCAGCAGTGCTGGTACAGGGCTTTCCTACGAGCAGTACTTC
CASSAGTGLSYEQYF